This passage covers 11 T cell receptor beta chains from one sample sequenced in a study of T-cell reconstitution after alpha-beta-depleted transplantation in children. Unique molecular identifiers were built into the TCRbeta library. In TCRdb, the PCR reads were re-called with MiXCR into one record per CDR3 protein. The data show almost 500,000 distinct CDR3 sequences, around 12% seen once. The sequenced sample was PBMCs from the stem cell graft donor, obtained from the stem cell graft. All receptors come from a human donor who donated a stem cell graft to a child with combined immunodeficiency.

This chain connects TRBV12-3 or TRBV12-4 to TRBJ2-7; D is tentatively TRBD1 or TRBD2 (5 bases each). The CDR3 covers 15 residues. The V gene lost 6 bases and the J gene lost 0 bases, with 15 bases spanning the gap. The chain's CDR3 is CASSNRDQISYEQYF. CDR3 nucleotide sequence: TGTGCCAGCAGCAACCGGGACCAAATCTCCTACGAGCAGTACTTC.

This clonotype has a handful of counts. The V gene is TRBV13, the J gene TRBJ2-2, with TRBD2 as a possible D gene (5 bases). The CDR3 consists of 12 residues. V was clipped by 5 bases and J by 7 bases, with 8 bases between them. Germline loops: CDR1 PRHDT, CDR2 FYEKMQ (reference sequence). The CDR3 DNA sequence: TGTGCCAGCAGCCCAACTAGCGGGGAGCTGTTTTTT. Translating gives CASSPTSGELFF.

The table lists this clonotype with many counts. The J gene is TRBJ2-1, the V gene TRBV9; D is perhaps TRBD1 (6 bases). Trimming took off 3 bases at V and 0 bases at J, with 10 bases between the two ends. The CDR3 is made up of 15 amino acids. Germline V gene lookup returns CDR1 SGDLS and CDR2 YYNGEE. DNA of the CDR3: TGTGCCAGCAGCGGGGGGCCTAGCTCCTACAATGAGCAGTTCTTC. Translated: CASSGGPSSYNEQFF.

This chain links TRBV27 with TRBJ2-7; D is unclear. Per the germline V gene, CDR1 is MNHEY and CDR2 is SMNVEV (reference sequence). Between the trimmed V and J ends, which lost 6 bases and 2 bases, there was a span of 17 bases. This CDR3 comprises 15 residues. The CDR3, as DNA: TGTGCCAGCAGCCAGGTTCCGGGTACAACCTACGAGCAGTACTTC. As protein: CASSQVPGTTYEQYF.

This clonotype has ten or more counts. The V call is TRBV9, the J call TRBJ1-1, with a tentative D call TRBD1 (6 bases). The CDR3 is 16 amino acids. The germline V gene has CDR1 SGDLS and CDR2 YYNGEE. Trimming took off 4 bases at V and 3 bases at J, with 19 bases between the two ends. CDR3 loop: CASSRSARGADTEAFF. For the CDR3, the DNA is TGTGCCAGCAGCCGATCGGCTCGGGGGGCGGACACTGAAGCTTTCTTT.

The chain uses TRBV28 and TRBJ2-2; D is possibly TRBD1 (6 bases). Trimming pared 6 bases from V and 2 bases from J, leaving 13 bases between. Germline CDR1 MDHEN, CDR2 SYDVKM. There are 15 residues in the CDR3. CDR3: CASRPARGNTGELFF. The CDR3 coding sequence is TGTGCCAGCAGGCCCGCCAGGGGAAACACCGGGGAGCTGTTTTTT.

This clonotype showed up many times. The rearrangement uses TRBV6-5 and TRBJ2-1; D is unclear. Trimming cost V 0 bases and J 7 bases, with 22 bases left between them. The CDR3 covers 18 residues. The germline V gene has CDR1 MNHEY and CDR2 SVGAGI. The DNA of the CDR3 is TGTGCCAGCAGTTACTCAGAGTTGGTGACTTTAGACTTTAATGAGCAGTTCTTC. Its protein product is CASSYSELVTLDFNEQFF.

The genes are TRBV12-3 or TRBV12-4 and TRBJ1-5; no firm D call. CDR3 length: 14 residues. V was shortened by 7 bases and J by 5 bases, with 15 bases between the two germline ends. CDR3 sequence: CASTPAEEYQPQHF. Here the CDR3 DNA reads TGTGCCAGCACCCCGGCCGAAGAATATCAGCCCCAGCATTTT.

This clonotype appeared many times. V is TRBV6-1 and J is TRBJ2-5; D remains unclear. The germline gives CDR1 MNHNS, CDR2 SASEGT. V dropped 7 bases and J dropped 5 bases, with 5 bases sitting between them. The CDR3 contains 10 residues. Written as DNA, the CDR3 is TGTGCCAGCAAAGGGGAGACCCAGTACTTC. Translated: CASKGETQYF.

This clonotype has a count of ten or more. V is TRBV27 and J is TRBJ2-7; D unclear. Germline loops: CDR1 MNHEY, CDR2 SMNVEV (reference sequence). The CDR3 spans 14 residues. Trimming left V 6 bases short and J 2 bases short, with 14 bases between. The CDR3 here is CASSRDANPYEQYF. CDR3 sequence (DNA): TGTGCCAGCAGCCGAGACGCAAACCCCTACGAGCAGTACTTC.

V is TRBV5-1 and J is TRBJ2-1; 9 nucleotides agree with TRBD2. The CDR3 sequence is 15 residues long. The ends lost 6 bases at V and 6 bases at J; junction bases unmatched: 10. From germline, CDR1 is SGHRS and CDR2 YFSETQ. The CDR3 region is CASKSAGGMINEQFF. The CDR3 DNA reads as TGCGCCAGCAAGTCAGCGGGAGGAATGATCAATGAGCAGTTCTTC.